This passage covers 29 T cell receptor beta chains from one sample sequenced in a study of shared T cell receptors in the human thymus. Assay used: immunoSEQ multiplex PCR; TCRdb lists only in-frame clones, some missing. The profile covers hundreds of thousands of clones, with around 87% appearing a single time and roughly 0.0094% taken by the ten largest. The same data also contributed to another study, on human thymus T cells.

Sequenced input: thymocytes. These receptor sequences come from a boy less than two years old with a congenital heart defect.

J is TRBJ2-1 and V is TRBV29-1; 8 nucleotides agree with TRBD2. The CDR3 runs 18 residues. Germline-derived CDR1 and CDR2 are SQVTM and ANQGSEA. V trimming: 3 bases; J trimming: 3 bases; junction bases outside the gene matches: 16. CDR3 sequence reads: CSVERSHKVAGLYNEQFF. CDR3 DNA: TGCAGCGTTGAGAGGTCTCACAAGGTAGCGGGACTCTACAATGAGCAGTTCTTC.

The chain couples TRBV21-1 to TRBJ1-2. TRBV21-1 constitutes a pseudogene. The CDR3 spans 13 residues. CDR3 sequence (DNA): TGTGCCAGCAGCGTTGAGGAAAACTATGGCTACACCTTC. Its protein is CASSVEENYGYTF.

CDR3 loop: CASRLAGDEQYF. The CDR3 DNA is TGTGCCAGCAGACTAGCGGGAGACGAGCAGTACTTC. The chain joins TRBV28 to TRBJ2-7; 11 nucleotides align to TRBD2. The V segment lost 6 bases and the J segment 5 bases; nucleotides outside the gene matches: 0. CDR3 length: 12 amino acids. Germline V gives CDR1 MDHEN, CDR2 SYDVKM.

V is TRBV28 and J is TRBJ1-2; TRBD1 matches at 9 bases. J lost 7 bases, V lost 2 bases, and 8 bases had no gene match. CDR1 and CDR2 (germline): MDHEN, SYDVKM. CDR3 length: 15 amino acids. This CDR3 reads CASSLRDRDTGGYTF. CDR3 sequence (DNA): TGTGCCAGCAGTTTACGGGACAGGGATACGGGTGGCTACACCTTC.

V and J are TRBV7-2 and TRBJ2-7; weak D call: TRBD1 (6 bases). Trimming took off 4 bases at V and 2 bases at J, with 15 bases between the two ends. Per germline, CDR1 SGHTA and CDR2 FQGNSA. The CDR3 is made up of 15 amino acids. CDR3 region: CASSWGLSGTYEQYF. CDR3 bases: TGTGCCAGCAGCTGGGGGCTGAGTGGGACCTACGAGCAGTACTTC.

CDR3 amino acids: CASSQDVRGQPGYNEQFF. The CDR3 bases are TGTGCCAGCAGCCAAGATGTGCGAGGGCAGCCGGGCTACAATGAGCAGTTCTTC. The chain links TRBV4-2 to TRBJ2-1, with a tentative D call TRBD2 (5 bases). CDR3 size: 18 residues. Germline CDR1 LGHNA, CDR2 YNFKEQ. Trimming cost V 0 bases and J 3 bases, with 18 bases left between them.

The chain recombines TRBV14 with TRBJ1-6; TRBD1 matches 9 bases. CDR3 size: 18 residues. V shed 0 bases and J 6 bases; nucleotides not matched to a gene: 9. Germline V gene sequence: CDR1 SGHDN, CDR2 FVKESK. The CDR3 protein is CASSQDGDREGFNSPLHF. CDR3 DNA: TGTGCCAGCAGCCAAGATGGGGACAGGGAAGGTTTTAATTCACCCCTCCACTTT.

The gene calls are TRBV19 and TRBJ1-5, with D possibly matching TRBD1 (6 bases). The CDR3 covers 13 residues. V was shortened by 5 bases and J by 7 bases, with 12 bases between the two germline ends. Germline V gene data show CDR1 as LNHDA and CDR2 as SQIVND (reference sequence). This CDR3 reads CASSGGGRQPQHF. CDR3 nucleotide sequence: TGTGCCAGTAGTGGGGGGGGCCGCCAGCCCCAGCATTTT.

The chain recombines TRBV4-3 with TRBJ2-7; 9 nucleotides line up with TRBD1. In germline, CDR1 is LGHNA, CDR2 YSLEER. Trimming cost V 4 bases and J 4 bases; bases outside gene matches: 5. This CDR3 region has 14 residues. In DNA, the CDR3 is TGCGCCAGCAGCCTCAACAGGGGGCGATACGAGCAGTACTTC. Protein product: CASSLNRGRYEQYF.

V and J are TRBV14 and TRBJ1-1, with TRBD1 matching 7 bases. From germline, CDR1 is SGHDN and CDR2 FVKESK. Trimming cost V 6 bases and J 6 bases; bases outside gene matches: 16. There are 16 residues in the CDR3. Here the CDR3 reads CASSHRDSREDAEAFF. The CDR3 region has the DNA TGTGCCAGCAGTCACCGGGACAGCCGCGAGGACGCTGAAGCTTTCTTT. Variable domain in full (rest from reference TRBV14 and TRBJ1-1): EAGVTQFPSHSVIEKGQTVTLRCDPISGHDNLYWYRRVMGKEIKFLLHFVKESKQDESGMPNNRFLAERTGGTYSTLKVQPAELEDSGVYFCASSHRDSREDAEAFFGQGTRLTVV.

The chain links TRBV9 to TRBJ2-1; 9 nucleotides match TRBD2. CDR1 is SGDLS, CDR2 YYNGEE, per germline. CDR3 size: 15 residues. V was clipped by 3 bases and J by 3 bases; unmatched bases: 4. This CDR3 reads CASSGTSVGYNEQFF. The CDR3 coding sequence is TGTGCCAGCAGCGGGACTAGCGTGGGCTACAATGAGCAGTTCTTC.

The V and J genes are TRBV19 and TRBJ1-2; TRBD1 is a possible D gene (6 bases). V lost 5 bases to trimming and J lost 4 bases, with 17 bases between them. CDR1 is LNHDA, CDR2 SQIVND, per germline (reference sequence). The CDR3 covers 15 residues. The CDR3 reads CASSPDRKGVYGYTF. The CDR3 DNA sequence: TGTGCCAGTAGTCCCGACAGGAAAGGAGTCTATGGCTACACCTTC.

In regard to this clone: Within the sample, other DNA sequences also encode this same CDR3. This rearrangement joins TRBV7-2 to TRBJ2-5; D remains unclear. This CDR3 comprises 13 residues. Germline assignment: CDR1 SGHTA and CDR2 FQGNSA. The V end lost 1 base, the J end lost 2 bases, and 5 bases lay between the germline ends. CDR3 in amino acids: CASSLGGQETQYF. The CDR3 nucleotides are TGTGCCAGCAGCTTAGGCGGACAAGAGACCCAGTACTTC.

The chain employs TRBV28 and TRBJ2-2; maybe TRBD1 (6 bases). This CDR3 spans 19 amino acids. Per germline, CDR1 MDHEN and CDR2 SYDVKM. V was shortened by 5 bases and J by 2 bases, with 24 bases between the two germline ends. CDR3 sequence reads: CASSLPLGQQGENTGELFF. The CDR3 region has the DNA TGTGCCAGCAGTCTTCCTCTCGGACAGCAGGGCGAAAACACCGGGGAGCTGTTTTTT.

The chain combines TRBV11-2 with TRBJ2-1; TRBD1 agrees at 9 bases. V trimming: 1 base; J trimming: 7 bases; junction bases outside the gene matches: 8. Germline V gene lookup returns CDR1 SGHAT and CDR2 FQNNGV. The CDR3 consists of 16 residues. The CDR3 region has the DNA TGTGCCAGCAGCTTAGGCCGGGACAGGGTTGGGAATGAGCAGTTCTTC. Encoded protein: CASSLGRDRVGNEQFF.

The gene calls are TRBV5-4 and TRBJ2-1; 8 bases align to TRBD1. CDR3 length: 13 amino acids. Losses at the gene ends were 4 bases for V and 14 bases for J; bases not matched to a gene: 11. CDR1 is SGHNT and CDR2 is YYREEE in the germline V gene (reference sequence). The CDR3 DNA follows: TGTGCCAGCAGCCCTGGGGCCGGACAGGGCAAGTTCTTC. Residues: CASSPGAGQGKFF.

This clone was seen a handful of times. The chain's CDR3 is CASSLGEGPGQNYEQYF. The CDR3 nucleotides read TGTGCCAGCAGCTTAGGTGAGGGGCCGGGACAGAACTACGAGCAGTACTTC. The chain has TRBV11-2 and TRBJ2-7; 7 bases agree with TRBD1. The germline V gene encodes CDR1 SGHAT and CDR2 FQNNGV. There are 17 residues in the CDR3. V was pared by 1 base and J by 3 bases, with 12 bases of the junction left unmatched. Full variable domain (missing parts from reference TRBV11-2 and TRBJ2-7): EAGVAQSPRYKIIEKRQSVAFWCNPISGHATLYWYQQILGQGPKLLIQFQNNGVVDDSQLPKDRFSAERLKGVDSTLKIQPAKLEDSAVYLCASSLGEGPGQNYEQYFGPGTRLTVT.

The rearrangement links TRBV28 to TRBJ1-5, with D hard to call. CDR1 and CDR2 (germline): MDHEN, SYDVKM. Deletions cut 6 bases from V and 0 bases from J, with 18 bases between. This CDR3 spans 17 amino acids. The CDR3 region has the DNA TGTGCCAGCAGCCAAAGTATCCGGGTATCTAGCAATCAGCCCCAGCATTTT. Translated, it gives CASSQSIRVSSNQPQHF.

The chain couples TRBV18 to TRBJ2-3; maybe TRBD1 (6 bases). The germline V gene has CDR1 KGHSH and CDR2 LQKENI. CDR3 size: 15 residues. Trimming removed 5 bases from V and 1 base from J, with 13 bases in between. CDR3: CASSSWGPRTDTQYF. DNA of the CDR3: TGTGCCAGCTCATCGTGGGGGCCCCGCACAGATACGCAGTATTTT.

The rearrangement joins TRBV5-6 to TRBJ1-5; TRBD1 is a possible D gene (6 bases). Germline V CDR1 and CDR2: SGHDT, YYEEEE. V lost 0 bases to trimming and J lost 7 bases, with 17 bases between them. This CDR3 is built from 16 residues. The CDR3 loop reads CASSLGGQPFWQPQHF. The CDR3 DNA follows: TGTGCCAGCAGCTTGGGCGGACAGCCCTTTTGGCAGCCCCAGCATTTT.

This clone has only one observation. The chain couples TRBV4-3 to TRBJ1-5; TRBD1 aligns across 9 bases. CDR1 LGHNA and CDR2 YSLEER come from the germline V gene. This CDR3 is built from 16 residues. V shed 4 bases, J shed 5 bases, and the junction held 9 bases outside the gene matches. CDR3 amino acids: CASSPGTGKGDQPQHF. CDR3 DNA sequence: TGCGCCAGCAGCCCCGGGACAGGGAAAGGGGATCAGCCCCAGCATTTT.

J is TRBJ2-7 and V is TRBV7-9, with 7 bases lining up with TRBD1. The CDR3 is 17 amino acids. After removal of 4 bases from V and 2 bases from J, the junction contained 14 bases not matched to a gene. Germline V gene sequence: CDR1 SEHNR, CDR2 FQNEAQ (reference sequence). The CDR3 loop reads CASSSRFFRDRAYEQYF. For the CDR3, the DNA is TGTGCCAGCAGCTCAAGGTTCTTTAGGGACAGAGCCTACGAGCAGTACTTC.

V usage is TRBV15 and J usage is TRBJ2-2; 7 bases map to TRBD1. The germline gives CDR1 LNHNV, CDR2 YYDKDF (reference sequence). The CDR3 is 15 residues long. V shed 7 bases, J shed 5 bases, and the junction held 10 bases outside the gene matches. This chain's CDR3 is CATTPRQGRTGELFF. CDR3 coding DNA: TGTGCCACCACTCCCAGACAGGGACGAACCGGGGAGCTGTTTTTT.

This clone was recorded a few times. V gene TRBV28 combines with J gene TRBJ2-2; 9 bases are shared with TRBD2. The germline gives CDR1 MDHEN, CDR2 SYDVKM. The CDR3 length is 16 residues. V lost 8 bases and J lost 1; bases outside the gene matches: 8. CDR3 protein: CASRIAGALNTGELFF. The CDR3, as DNA: TGTGCCAGCCGAATAGCGGGAGCCCTGAACACCGGGGAGCTGTTTTTT.

This clone was observed once. The rearrangement joins TRBV7-9 to TRBJ2-5; TRBD2 aligns across 9 bases. Germline V CDR1 and CDR2: SEHNR, FQNEAQ (reference sequence). There are 15 residues in the CDR3. V was clipped by 1 base and J by 5 bases; unmatched bases: 5. The CDR3 reads CASSLDSGSSETQYF. CDR3 nucleotides: TGTGCCAGCAGCTTAGATAGCGGGAGTTCGGAGACCCAGTACTTC.

The V and J genes are TRBV27 and TRBJ1-1, with a possible D match to TRBD1 (6 bases). CDR3 size: 15 residues. V shed 6 bases and J shed 1 base, with 15 bases lying between them. Germline CDR1 is MNHEY and CDR2 is SMNVEV (reference sequence). Here the CDR3 reads CASRGRDIWNTEAFF. The DNA of the CDR3 is TGTGCCAGCAGGGGAAGGGACATTTGGAACACTGAAGCTTTCTTT.

This chain joins TRBV7-3 and TRBJ2-5, with 7 bases aligning to TRBD1. The CDR3 has 15 residues. The J segment lost 0 bases and the V segment lost 5 bases, leaving 6 bases of the junction unmatched. CDR1 SGHTA and CDR2 FQGTGA come from the germline V gene. The CDR3 coding sequence is TGTGCCAGCAGCCATCAAACAGGGGACCAAGAGACCCAGTACTTC. Protein sequence: CASSHQTGDQETQYF.

This clone was seen a handful of times. The V and J genes are TRBV5-1 and TRBJ2-7; D not certain. Trimming shortened V by 0 bases and J by 2 bases, and 9 bases separated the two germline ends. This CDR3 has 14 amino acids. Germline CDR1 is SGHRS and CDR2 is YFSETQ. The CDR3 DNA follows: TGCGCCAGCAGCTTGGATTACTCTCCCTACGAGCAGTACTTC. Protein sequence: CASSLDYSPYEQYF.

Worth noting for this clone: Relative to the germline gene, one junction end is altered; a read error may explain this. The gene calls are TRBV2 and TRBJ2-1, with 8 positions matching TRBD2. The CDR3 totals 11 residues. Germline loops: CDR1 SNHLY, CDR2 FYNNEI. In DNA form, the CDR3 reads TGTGCCAGCAGTACCGGGACTAGACCCCTCTTC. Its translation is CASSTGTRPLF.